This entry is about one T cell receptor (beta chain). Its antigen is unidentified. This entry comes from a study of cytotoxic CD8 clonotypes in ibrutinib-treated CLL. Regarding the study as a whole: The study found clonality rose at ibrutinib response, then fell toward baseline at progression.

This CDR3 is 12 amino acids long. J was trimmed by 13 bases and V by 7 bases; bases with no gene match: 7. Germline lookup yields CDR1 MNHNS and CDR2 SASEGT. Profiling relied on immunoSEQ multiplex PCR, and the TCRdb table lists in-frame clones only, not all of them. The sample consists of roughly 54,000 clones, roughly 63% of them appearing once. The material sequenced was PBMCs, taken after 24 months of ibrutinib treatment. The TCR originated in a human donor with chronic lymphocytic leukemia. The chain uses TRBV6-1 and TRBJ1-2; 12 nucleotides match TRBD1. The CDR3: CASKLGQGAPTF. The CDR3, as DNA: TGTGCCAGCAAACTGGGACAGGGGGCGCCCACCTTC.